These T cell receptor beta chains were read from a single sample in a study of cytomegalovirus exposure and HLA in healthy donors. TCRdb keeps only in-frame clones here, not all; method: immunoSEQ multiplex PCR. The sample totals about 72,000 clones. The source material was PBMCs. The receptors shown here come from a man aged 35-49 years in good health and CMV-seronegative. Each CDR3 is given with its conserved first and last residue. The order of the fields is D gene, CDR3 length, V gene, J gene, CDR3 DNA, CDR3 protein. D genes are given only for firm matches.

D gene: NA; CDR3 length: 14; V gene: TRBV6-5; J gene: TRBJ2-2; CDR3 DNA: TGTGCCAGCAGCCAGGTGGGGGGTCCCGGGGAGCTGTTTTTT; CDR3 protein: CASSQVGGPGELFF
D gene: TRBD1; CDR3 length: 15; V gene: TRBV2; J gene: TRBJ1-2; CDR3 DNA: TGTGCCAGCAGGTCCGCCAGACAGGGGTATTATGGCTACACCTTC; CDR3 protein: CASRSARQGYYGYTF
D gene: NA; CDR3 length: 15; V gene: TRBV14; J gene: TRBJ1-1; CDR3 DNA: TGTGCCAGCAGCCAACAGCGGGGCCAGAACACTGAAGCTTTCTTT; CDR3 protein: CASSQQRGQNTEAFF
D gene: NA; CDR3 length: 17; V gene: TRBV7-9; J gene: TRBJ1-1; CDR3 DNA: TGTGCCAGCAGCTCCGATTTAGCATGGTACGCGAACACTGAAGCTTTCTTT; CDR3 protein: CASSSDLAWYANTEAFF
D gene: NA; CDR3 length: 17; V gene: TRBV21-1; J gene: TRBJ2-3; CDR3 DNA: TGTGCCAGCAGGAGATCGGGACAGGGAATCCGCACAGATACGCAGTATTTT; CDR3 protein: CASRRSGQGIRTDTQYF
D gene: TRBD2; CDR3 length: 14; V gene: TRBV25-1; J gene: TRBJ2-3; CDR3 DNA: TGTGCCAGCAGTGAGGCGGGGGGGAGATATACGCAGTATTTT; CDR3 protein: CASSEAGGRYTQYF
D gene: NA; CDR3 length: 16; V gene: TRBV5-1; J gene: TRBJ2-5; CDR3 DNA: TGCGCCAGCAGCTTTACTCCCCAAGGGGCCCAAGAGACCCAGTACTTC; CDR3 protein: CASSFTPQGAQETQYF
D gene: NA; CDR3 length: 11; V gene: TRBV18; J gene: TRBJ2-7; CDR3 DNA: TGTGCCAGCTCACCCAGGACAGAGCAGTACTTC; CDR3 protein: CASSPRTEQYF
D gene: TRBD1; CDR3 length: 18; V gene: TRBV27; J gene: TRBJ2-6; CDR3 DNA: TGTGCCAGCTCACGAGGGACAGGGAATTTGGGTGGGGCCAACGTCCTGACTTTC; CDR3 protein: CASSRGTGNLGGANVLTF
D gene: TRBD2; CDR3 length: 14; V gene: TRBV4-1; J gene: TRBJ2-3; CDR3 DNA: TGCGCCAGCAGCTACGGGACTACGGCTGATACGCAGTATTTT; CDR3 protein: CASSYGTTADTQYF
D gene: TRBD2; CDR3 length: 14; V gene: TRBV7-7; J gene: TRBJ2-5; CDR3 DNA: TGTGCTAGCAGCTTAGAGCGGGGGGAAGAGACCCAGTACTTC; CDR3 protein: CASSLERGEETQYF
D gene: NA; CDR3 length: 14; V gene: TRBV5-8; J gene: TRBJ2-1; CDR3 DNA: TGTGCCAGCAGCTTGAGGGACTTTTACAATGAGCAGTTCTTC; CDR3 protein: CASSLRDFYNEQFF
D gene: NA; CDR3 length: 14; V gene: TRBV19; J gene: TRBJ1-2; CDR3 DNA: TGTGCCAGTAGTATTACGGAGGTTAACTATGGCTACACCTTC; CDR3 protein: CASSITEVNYGYTF
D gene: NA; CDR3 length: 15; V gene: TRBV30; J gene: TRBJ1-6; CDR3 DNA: TGTGCCTGGAGTCAACTCAGGGACAATCGTTCACCCCTCCACTTT; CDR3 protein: CAWSQLRDNRSPLHF
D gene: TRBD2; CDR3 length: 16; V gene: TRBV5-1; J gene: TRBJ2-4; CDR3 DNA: TGCGCCAGCAGCCAGATCTATAGCGGGGGGGCTTACATTCAGTACTTC; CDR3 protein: CASSQIYSGGAYIQYF
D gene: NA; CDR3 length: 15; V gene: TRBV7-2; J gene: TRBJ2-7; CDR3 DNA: TGTGCCAGCAGCTTTCAACTAGCTCGTGGGAACGAGCAGTACTTC; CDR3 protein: CASSFQLARGNEQYF
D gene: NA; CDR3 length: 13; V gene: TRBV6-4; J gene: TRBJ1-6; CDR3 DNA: TGTGCCAGCAGTGCTGGAGTTAATTCACCCCTCCACTTT; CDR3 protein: CASSAGVNSPLHF
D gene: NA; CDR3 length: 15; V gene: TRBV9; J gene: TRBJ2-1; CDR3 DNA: TGTGCCAGCAGCGCAACAGAGAGCTCCTACAATGAGCAGTTCTTC; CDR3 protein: CASSATESSYNEQFF
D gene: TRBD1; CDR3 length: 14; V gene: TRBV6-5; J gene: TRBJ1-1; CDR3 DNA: TGTGCCAGCAGTCGCGGCAGGGGGAGCACTGAAGCTTTCTTT; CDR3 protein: CASSRGRGSTEAFF
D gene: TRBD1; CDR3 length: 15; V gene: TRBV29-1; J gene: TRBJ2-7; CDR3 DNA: TGCAGCGTTGAAAAAAGGACAGGGCCTACCTACGAGCAGTACTTC; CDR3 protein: CSVEKRTGPTYEQYF
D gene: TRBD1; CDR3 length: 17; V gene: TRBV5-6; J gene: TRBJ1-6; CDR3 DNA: TGTGCCAGCAGCTCGACCCCCAGGGGGCAAGGGAATTCACCCCTCCACTTT; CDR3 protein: CASSSTPRGQGNSPLHF
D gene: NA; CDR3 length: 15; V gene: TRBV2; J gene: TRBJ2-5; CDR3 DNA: TGTGCCAGCAGTGAAGAGGGGGGGGCTGGAGAGACCCAGTACTTC; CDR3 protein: CASSEEGGAGETQYF
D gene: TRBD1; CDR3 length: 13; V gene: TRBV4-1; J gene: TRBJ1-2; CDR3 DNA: TGCGCCAGCAGCCAGGCACAGGGGTATGGCTACACCTTC; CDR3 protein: CASSQAQGYGYTF
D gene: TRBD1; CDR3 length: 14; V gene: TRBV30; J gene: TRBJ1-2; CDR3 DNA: TGTGCCTGGAGCCATGACAGGGGAAGACGTGGCTACACCTTC; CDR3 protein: CAWSHDRGRRGYTF
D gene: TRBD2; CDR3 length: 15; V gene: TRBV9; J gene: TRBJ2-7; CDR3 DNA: TGTGCCAGCAGCTCGGAGACTAGCGGCTCCTACGAGCAGTACTTC; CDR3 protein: CASSSETSGSYEQYF
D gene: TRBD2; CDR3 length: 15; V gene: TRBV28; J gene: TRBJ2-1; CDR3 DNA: TGTGCCAGCAGTGCCCCGGCGGGGGGGCCCAATGAGCAGTTCTTC; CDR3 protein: CASSAPAGGPNEQFF
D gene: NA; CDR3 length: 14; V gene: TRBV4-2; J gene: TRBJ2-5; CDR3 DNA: TGTGCCAGCAGCCAGGGGGGACAGCAAGAGACCCAGTACTTC; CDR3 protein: CASSQGGQQETQYF
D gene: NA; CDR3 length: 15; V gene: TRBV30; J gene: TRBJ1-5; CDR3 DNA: TGTGCCTGGAGTGCCCTGGGCACTAGCAATCAGCCCCAGCATTTT; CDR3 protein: CAWSALGTSNQPQHF
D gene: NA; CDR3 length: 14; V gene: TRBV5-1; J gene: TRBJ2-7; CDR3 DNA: TGCGCCAGCAGCCTGCGGTCGCAATCCTACGAGCAGTACTTC; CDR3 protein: CASSLRSQSYEQYF
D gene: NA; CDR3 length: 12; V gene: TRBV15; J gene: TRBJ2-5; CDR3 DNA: TGTGCCACCACCGGGGTCGAAGAGACCCAGTACTTC; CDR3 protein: CATTGVEETQYF
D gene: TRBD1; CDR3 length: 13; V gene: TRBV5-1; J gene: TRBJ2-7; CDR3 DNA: TGCGCCAGCCGGCGGACAGGTTCCTACGAGCAGTACTTC; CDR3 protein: CASRRTGSYEQYF
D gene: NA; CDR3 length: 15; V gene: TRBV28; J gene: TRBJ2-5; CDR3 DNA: TGTGCCAGCAGCAGCCGACAGGCTACCTTAGAGACCCAGTACTTC; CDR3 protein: CASSSRQATLETQYF
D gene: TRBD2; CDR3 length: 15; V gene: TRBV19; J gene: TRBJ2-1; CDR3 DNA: TGTGCCAGTAGTGGCTTAGCGGGGGGGCCGGATGAGCAGTTCTTC; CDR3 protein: CASSGLAGGPDEQFF
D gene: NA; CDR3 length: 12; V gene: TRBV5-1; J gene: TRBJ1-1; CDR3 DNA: TGCGCCAGCAGCGTTCCGGGACAAAGAGCTTTCTTT; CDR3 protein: CASSVPGQRAFF
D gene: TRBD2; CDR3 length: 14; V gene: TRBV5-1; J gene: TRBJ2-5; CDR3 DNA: TGCGCCAGCAGAACTAGCGGGGGGATAGAGACCCAGTACTTC; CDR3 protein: CASRTSGGIETQYF
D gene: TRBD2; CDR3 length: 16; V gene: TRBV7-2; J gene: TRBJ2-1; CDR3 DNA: TGTGCCAGCAGCACGGGACTAGCGGGGGTCTCGGATGAGCAGTTCTTC; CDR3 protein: CASSTGLAGVSDEQFF
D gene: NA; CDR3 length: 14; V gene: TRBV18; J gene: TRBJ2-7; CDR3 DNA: TGTGCCAGCTCATCGATGACAGACGCCTACGAGCAGTACTTC; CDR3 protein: CASSSMTDAYEQYF
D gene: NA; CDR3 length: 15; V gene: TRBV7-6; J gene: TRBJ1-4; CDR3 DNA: TGTGCCAGCACCCTACGGAATACCGAGGGCGAAAAACTGTTTTTT; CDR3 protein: CASTLRNTEGEKLFF
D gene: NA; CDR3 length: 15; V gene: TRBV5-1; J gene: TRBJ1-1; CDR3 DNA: TGCGCCAGCAGCCCTGGAGGGCGGCTGGACACTGAAGCTTTCTTT; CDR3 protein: CASSPGGRLDTEAFF
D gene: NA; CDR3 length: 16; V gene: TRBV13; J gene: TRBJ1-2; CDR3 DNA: TGTGCCAGCAGCGCCATCACAGGCCCGCGAAACTATGGCTACACCTTC; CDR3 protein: CASSAITGPRNYGYTF
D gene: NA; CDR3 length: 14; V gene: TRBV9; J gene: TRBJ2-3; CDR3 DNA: TGTGCCAGCAGCGTAGAGGGGGGCACAGATACGCAGTATTTT; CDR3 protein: CASSVEGGTDTQYF
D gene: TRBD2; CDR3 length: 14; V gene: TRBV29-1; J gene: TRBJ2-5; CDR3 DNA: TGCAGCGTTACTGAGGTCGCCCAGCGGGGGCCTGAGTACTTC; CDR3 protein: CSVTEVAQRGPEYF
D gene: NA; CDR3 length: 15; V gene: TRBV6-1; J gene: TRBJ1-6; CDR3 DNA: TGTGCCAGCCCCCAGGGGATTGGGGATCATTCACCCCTCCACTTT; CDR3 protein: CASPQGIGDHSPLHF
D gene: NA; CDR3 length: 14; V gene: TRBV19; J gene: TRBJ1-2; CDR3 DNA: TGTGCCAGTAGTCCGGAGCGGGGGGACTATGGCTACACCTTC; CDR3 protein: CASSPERGDYGYTF
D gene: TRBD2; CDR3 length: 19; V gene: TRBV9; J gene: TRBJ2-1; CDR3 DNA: TGTGCCAGCAGCGCCTCCGGGACTAGCCTCAGAAGCTCCTACAATGAGCAGTTCTTC; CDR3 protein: CASSASGTSLRSSYNEQFF
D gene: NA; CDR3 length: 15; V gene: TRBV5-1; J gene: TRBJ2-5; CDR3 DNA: TGCGCCAGCAGCTTGGTACAGGAAACCTCAGAGACCCAGTACTTC; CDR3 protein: CASSLVQETSETQYF
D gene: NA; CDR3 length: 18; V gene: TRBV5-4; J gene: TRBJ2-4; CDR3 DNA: TGTGCCAGCAGCCGGGTGAATCCGGGACAGCTCACGGGAGGGATTCAGTACTTC; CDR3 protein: CASSRVNPGQLTGGIQYF
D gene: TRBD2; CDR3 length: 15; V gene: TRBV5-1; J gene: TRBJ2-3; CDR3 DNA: TGCGCCAGCATCGCGACTAGCGGGGTCACAGATACGCAGTATTTT; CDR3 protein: CASIATSGVTDTQYF
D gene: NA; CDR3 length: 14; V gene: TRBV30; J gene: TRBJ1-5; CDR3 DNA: TGTGCCTGGAGTGGAGGAGAGCCTAAATCGCCCCAGCATTTT; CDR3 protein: CAWSGGEPKSPQHF
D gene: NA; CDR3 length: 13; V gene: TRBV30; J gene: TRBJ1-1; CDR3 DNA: TGTGCCTGGAGACAGGGCAAGGGCACTGAAGCTTTCTTT; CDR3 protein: CAWRQGKGTEAFF
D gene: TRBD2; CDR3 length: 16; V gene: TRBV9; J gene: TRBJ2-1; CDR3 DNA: TGTGCCAGCAGCGTATTAGCGGGGAGCTCCTACAATGAGCAGTTCTTC; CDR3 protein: CASSVLAGSSYNEQFF
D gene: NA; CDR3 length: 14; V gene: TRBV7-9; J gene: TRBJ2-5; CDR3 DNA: TGTGCCAGCAGCTTAGACAGGATAAAAGAGACCCAGTACTTC; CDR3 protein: CASSLDRIKETQYF